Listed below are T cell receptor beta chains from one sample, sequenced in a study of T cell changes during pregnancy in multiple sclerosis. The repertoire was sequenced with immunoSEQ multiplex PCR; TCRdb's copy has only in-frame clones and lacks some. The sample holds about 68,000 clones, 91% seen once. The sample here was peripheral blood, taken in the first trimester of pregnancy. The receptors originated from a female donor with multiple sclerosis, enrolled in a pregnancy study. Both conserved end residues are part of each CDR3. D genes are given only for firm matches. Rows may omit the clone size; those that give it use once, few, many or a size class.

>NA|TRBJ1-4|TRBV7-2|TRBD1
CASSLGPGGNEKLFF
TGTGCCAGCAGCTTAGGACCAGGGGGAAATGAAAAACTGTTTTTT
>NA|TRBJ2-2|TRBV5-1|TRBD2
CASSSSGSTSANTGELFF
TGCGCCAGCAGCTCTAGCGGGAGCACGTCCGCGAACACCGGGGAGCTGTTTTTT
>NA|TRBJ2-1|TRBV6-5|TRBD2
CASSYRAGAQNEQFF
TGTGCCAGCAGTTACCGAGCGGGGGCTCAAAATGAGCAGTTCTTC
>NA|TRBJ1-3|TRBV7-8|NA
CASSLGTTSGNTIYF
TGTGCCAGCAGCCTCGGGACAACCTCTGGAAACACCATATATTTT
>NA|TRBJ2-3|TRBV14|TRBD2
CASSQPRGAGVTDTQYF
TGTGCCAGCAGCCAACCTCGGGGAGCGGGAGTCACAGATACGCAGTATTTT
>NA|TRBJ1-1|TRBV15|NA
CATSMNAAGMDTEAFF
TGTGCCACCAGCATGAACGCGGCAGGGATGGACACTGAAGCTTTCTTT
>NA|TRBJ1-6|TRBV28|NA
CASRIRDFSSPLHF
TGTGCCAGCAGGATCCGGGACTTTAGTTCACCCCTCCACTTT
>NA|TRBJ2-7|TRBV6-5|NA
CASSSGGEQYF
TGTGCCAGCAGCTCCGGAGGCGAGCAGTACTTC
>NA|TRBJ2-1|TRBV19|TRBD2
CATLKGLAGGGGEQFF
TGTGCCACTCTCAAAGGACTAGCGGGAGGGGGTGGTGAGCAGTTCTTC
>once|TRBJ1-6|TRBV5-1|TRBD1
CASSSKGQGNSPLHF
TGCGCCAGCAGCTCGAAAGGACAGGGGAATTCACCCCTCCACTTT
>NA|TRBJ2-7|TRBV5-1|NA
CASSLVGGPSSYEQYF
TGCGCCAGCAGCTTGGTTGGGGGCCCCAGCTCCTACGAGCAGTACTTC
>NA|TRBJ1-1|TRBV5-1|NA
CASSPRGPTEAFF
TGCGCCAGCAGCCCCAGGGGACCCACTGAAGCTTTCTTT
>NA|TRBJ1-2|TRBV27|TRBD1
CASRLGQGGYGYTF
TGTGCCAGCAGACTCGGACAGGGTGGATATGGCTACACCTTC
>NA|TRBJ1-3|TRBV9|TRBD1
CASSVEGASGNTIYF
TGTGCCAGCAGCGTAGAGGGGGCCTCTGGAAACACCATATATTTT
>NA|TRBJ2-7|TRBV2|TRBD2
CASRGTSGQLAYEQYF
TGTGCCAGCAGGGGGACTAGCGGGCAACTTGCCTACGAGCAGTACTTC
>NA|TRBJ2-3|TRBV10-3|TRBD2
CATSSGRQRGARGTDTQYF
TGTGCCACTTCCTCAGGGCGACAGCGGGGGGCCAGGGGCACAGATACGCAGTATTTT
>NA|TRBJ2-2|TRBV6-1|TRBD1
CASSGDRVGNTGELFF
TGTGCCAGCAGTGGGGACAGGGTTGGTAACACCGGGGAGCTGTTTTTT
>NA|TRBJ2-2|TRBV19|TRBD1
CASSIWDRQNTGELFF
TGTGCCAGTAGTATCTGGGACAGACAGAACACCGGGGAGCTGTTTTTT